This entry lists 28 T cell receptor beta chains sequenced from one sample in a study of T cell responses to AZD1222 COVID-19 vaccine. TCRdb's table, derived via immunoSEQ multiplex PCR, lists solely in-frame clones and lacks some. This table holds 70,000 to 95,000 clones, over 80% found once. Sequenced here: peripheral blood, sampled 28 days after the second AZD1222 dose. The receptors come from an adult who received the AZD1222 COVID-19 vaccine.

This chain joins TRBV18 and TRBJ2-7; perhaps TRBD1 as D (6 bases). Trimming left V 5 bases short and J 5 bases short, with 13 bases between. Germline V gene data show CDR1 as KGHSH and CDR2 as LQKENI. The CDR3 length is 13 residues. CDR3 nucleotide sequence: TGTGCCAGCTCATCCCGGGACACCCACGAGCAGTACTTC. Amino acids: CASSSRDTHEQYF.

The chain carries TRBV5-4 and TRBJ2-1, with TRBD2 identical over 10 bases. CDR3 length equals 15 residues. Germline CDR1 is SGHNT and CDR2 is YYREEE (reference sequence). V dropped 6 bases and J dropped 2; count of bases not matched to a gene: 5. The CDR3 spells CASTPTSGAYNEQFF. The CDR3, as DNA: TGTGCCAGCACTCCTACTAGCGGGGCCTACAATGAGCAGTTCTTC.

The V gene is TRBV27, the J gene TRBJ2-1; D is perhaps TRBD2 (6 bases). Per germline, CDR1 MNHEY and CDR2 SMNVEV (reference sequence). V lost 5 bases and J 0 bases, leaving 8 bases between the germline ends. The CDR3 consists of 14 residues. The CDR3 DNA follows: TGTGCCAGCAGTGGAGGGATCTCCTACAATGAGCAGTTCTTC. This translates into CASSGGISYNEQFF.

The chain is built from TRBV7-3 and TRBJ2-1; 8 nucleotides agree with TRBD2. This CDR3 region has 14 residues. Germline V gene sequence: CDR1 SGHTA, CDR2 FQGTGA. The junction had 2 bases not matched to a gene; V was cut back by 5 bases and J by 2 bases. The CDR3 DNA is TGTGCCAGCAGCAGTAGCGGGGCCTACAATGAGCAGTTCTTC. It translates to CASSSSGAYNEQFF.

This clone was seen a handful of times. The chain links TRBV2 to TRBJ1-3; TRBD1 matches 7 bases. V was clipped by 6 bases and J by 4 bases; unmatched bases: 3. The CDR3 consists of 13 residues. CDR1 is SNHLY and CDR2 is FYNNEI in the germline V gene. The CDR3 DNA sequence: TGTGCCAGCAGCCAGGACAGGGGAAACACCATATATTTT. It codes for CASSQDRGNTIYF. The full variable domain, rest sourced from reference TRBV2 and TRBJ1-3, is EPEVTQTPSHQVTQMGQEVILRCVPISNHLYFYWYRQILGQKVEFLVSFYNNEISEKSEIFDDQFSVERPDGSNFTLKIRSTKLEDSAMYFCASSQDRGNTIYFGEGSWLTVV.

V is TRBV30 and J is TRBJ2-1, with 13 bases fitting TRBD2. V was clipped by 7 bases and J by 5 bases; unmatched bases: 5. Per germline, CDR1 GTSNPN and CDR2 SVGIG (reference sequence). The CDR3 runs to 14 residues. The DNA for the CDR3 is TGTGCCTCCCTGGGACTAGCGGGGAACAATGAGCAGTTCTTC. Translating it yields CASLGLAGNNEQFF. The full variable domain, completed using reference TRBV30 and TRBJ2-1, is SQTIHQWPATLVQPVGSPLSLECTVEGTSNPNLYWYRQAAGRGLQLLFYSVGIGQISSEVPQNLSASRPQDRQFILSSKKLLLSDSGFYLCASLGLAGNNEQFFGPGTRLTVL.

The chain carries TRBV30 and TRBJ1-1; D perhaps matches TRBD1 (5 bases). Looked up from germline, CDR1 is GTSNPN and CDR2 is SVGIG (reference sequence). The length of the CDR3 is 15 residues. V lost 2 bases to trimming and J lost 3 bases, with 16 bases between them. Written as DNA, the CDR3 is TGTGCCTGGAGTACAAAAATAGGGGTCTACACTGAAGCTTTCTTT. Its translation is CAWSTKIGVYTEAFF. Full variable domain (remainder filled in from reference TRBV30 and TRBJ1-1): SQTIHQWPATLVQPVGSPLSLECTVEGTSNPNLYWYRQAAGRGLQLLFYSVGIGQISSEVPQNLSASRPQDRQFILSSKKLLLSDSGFYLCAWSTKIGVYTEAFFGQGTRLTVV.

The V gene is TRBV19, the J gene TRBJ1-6; D uncertain. The V end lost 7 bases, the J end lost 7 bases, and 20 bases lay between the germline ends. The CDR3 totals 16 residues. CDR1 and CDR2 from the germline V gene are LNHDA and SQIVND (reference sequence). The CDR3: CASKLVGRRENSPLHF. The CDR3 nucleotides are TGTGCCAGTAAATTAGTCGGCAGGAGGGAGAATTCACCCCTCCACTTT.

The chain joins TRBV28 to TRBJ2-7, with 9 bases identical to TRBD2. The ends lost 2 bases at V and 6 bases at J; junction bases unmatched: 2. Per germline, CDR1 MDHEN and CDR2 SYDVKM. The CDR3 contains 13 residues. The chain's CDR3 is CASSLPSGTEQYF. The CDR3 nucleotides read TGTGCCAGCAGTTTACCTAGCGGGACCGAGCAGTACTTC.

This clone was seen more than once but under ten times. The chain employs TRBV5-4 and TRBJ2-7; D is possibly TRBD1 (6 bases). The CDR3 is 17 amino acids. V was trimmed by 0 bases and J by 2 bases, leaving 18 bases between them. The germline V gene encodes CDR1 SGHNT and CDR2 YYREEE (reference sequence). CDR3 residues: CASSLGQRRDIAYEQYF. The CDR3, as DNA: TGTGCCAGCAGCTTGGGGCAGAGAAGGGACATTGCCTACGAGCAGTACTTC. Filled out from reference TRBV5-4 and TRBJ2-7, the complete variable domain reads ETGVTQSPTHLIKTRGQQVTLRCSSQSGHNTVSWYQQALGQGPQFIFQYYREEENGRGNFPPRFSGLQFPNYSSELNVNALELDDSALYLCASSLGQRRDIAYEQYFGPGTRLTVT.

This chain joins TRBV11-2 and TRBJ2-2; D may be TRBD1 or TRBD2 (5 bases each). V was shortened by 3 bases and J by 6 bases, with 17 bases between the two germline ends. Germline V gene data show CDR1 as SGHAT and CDR2 as FQNNGV. The CDR3 is 16 amino acids. The CDR3 sequence: CASSLVRWGSSGELFF. The CDR3 nucleotides read TGTGCCAGCAGCTTGGTCCGTTGGGGGAGTTCCGGGGAGCTGTTTTTT.

The chain carries TRBV12-3 or TRBV12-4 and TRBJ2-7; the D is unclear. Trimming removed 8 bases from V and 5 bases from J, with 7 bases in between. This CDR3 spans 10 amino acids. CDR3 protein: CASADHEQYF. The CDR3 coding sequence is TGTGCCAGCGCGGACCACGAGCAGTACTTC.

V is TRBV6-5 and J is TRBJ1-1, with 8 bases matching TRBD1. V lost 6 bases, J lost 11 bases, and 8 bases stayed unmatched. There are 12 residues in the CDR3. Germline lookup yields CDR1 MNHEY and CDR2 SVGAGI. CDR3 coding DNA: TGTGCCAGCAGCCAAGACCAGGGGGCTGCTTTCTTT. Translated: CASSQDQGAAFF.

This clone was found once. The chain uses TRBV27 and TRBJ2-3; TRBD2 aligns across 9 bases. With V trimmed by 3 bases and J by 4 bases, 5 bases remained unmatched. In germline, CDR1 is MNHEY, CDR2 SMNVEV (reference sequence). CDR3 length equals 15 residues. The CDR3 nucleotides read TGTGCCAGCAGTTTTCGCGGGAGGGGCGCAGATACGCAGTATTTT. Translating it yields CASSFRGRGADTQYF.

This rearrangement joins TRBV28 to TRBJ1-3; the D is unclear. This CDR3 comprises 13 residues. Trimming took 10 bases from V and 0 from J, leaving 10 bases between them. CDR1 and CDR2 from the germline V gene are MDHEN and SYDVKM. The CDR3 protein is CATLKSSGNTIYF. In DNA form, the CDR3 reads TGTGCCACCCTGAAAAGCTCTGGAAACACCATATATTTT. Combining the CDR3 with reference TRBV28 and TRBJ1-3 gives the whole variable domain DVKVTQSSRYLVKRTGEKVFLECVQDMDHENMFWYRQDPGLGLRLIYFSYDVKMKEKGDIPEGYSVSREKKERFSLILESASTNQTSMYLCATLKSSGNTIYFGEGSWLTVV.

The CDR3 here is CASSPWVSPEETQYF. Here the CDR3 DNA reads TGTGCCAGCAGCCCCTGGGTTAGCCCCGAAGAGACCCAGTACTTC. This chain links TRBV14 with TRBJ2-5; D remains ambiguous. Germline V gene lookup returns CDR1 SGHDN and CDR2 FVKESK. This CDR3 region has 15 residues. V was clipped by 4 bases and J by 3 bases, with 15 bases between them.

The J gene is TRBJ1-2, the V gene TRBV18, with D tentatively TRBD1 (6 bases). The length of the CDR3 is 15 residues. Germline CDR1 is KGHSH and CDR2 is LQKENI. The V end lost 3 bases, the J end lost 6 bases, and 17 bases lay between the germline ends. This chain's CDR3 is CASSPTGSEANGYTF. The CDR3 bases are TGTGCCAGCTCACCGACAGGATCGGAGGCGAATGGCTACACCTTC.

The gene calls are TRBV15 and TRBJ1-1; D unclear. The CDR3 is 15 amino acids. The germline V and J ends were trimmed by 0 bases and 1 base, with 9 bases remaining between them. Germline CDR1 LNHNV, CDR2 YYDKDF (reference sequence). The chain's CDR3 is CATSRDALWNTEAFF. The CDR3 coding sequence is TGTGCCACCAGCAGAGATGCCCTATGGAACACTGAAGCTTTCTTT.

The rearrangement joins TRBV3-1 (or the pseudogene TRBV3-2) to TRBJ1-6; 7 bases are a match to TRBD1. The trim removed 6 bases at V and 8 bases at J, leaving 13 bases unmatched. There are 16 residues in the CDR3. In germline, CDR1 is LGHDT, CDR2 YNNKEL (reference sequence). The CDR3 protein is CASRQRQGGLYSPLHF. DNA of the CDR3: TGTGCCAGCAGACAACGACAGGGTGGGTTGTATTCACCCCTCCACTTT.

This chain links TRBV12-3 or TRBV12-4 with TRBJ2-5; TRBD1 is a possible D gene (6 bases). This CDR3 comprises 12 residues. Trimming left V 6 bases short and J 1 base short, with 6 bases between. The CDR3 region is CASRGAQETQYF. The DNA for the CDR3 is TGTGCCAGCAGGGGGGCCCAAGAGACCCAGTACTTC.

The genes are TRBV6-6 and TRBJ2-7; D is perhaps TRBD1 (6 bases). V was pared by 0 bases and J by 2 bases, with 11 bases between. The CDR3 runs 15 residues. In germline, CDR1 is MNHNY, CDR2 SVGAGI (reference sequence). DNA of the CDR3: TGTGCCAGCAGTTACTCGGACAGCCTAGCCTACGAGCAGTACTTC. Its translation: CASSYSDSLAYEQYF.

The chain is built from TRBV6-5 and TRBJ1-6; the match to TRBD1 covers 7 bases. The CDR3 totals 16 residues. The germline V gene encodes CDR1 MNHEY and CDR2 SVGAGI. With V trimmed by 0 bases and J by 5 bases, 4 bases remained unmatched. Here the CDR3 reads CASSYSGRGNNSPLHF. For the CDR3, the DNA is TGTGCCAGCAGTTACTCGGGCAGGGGGAATAATTCACCCCTCCACTTT.

As regards this clone: Other nucleotide sequences in the sample specify the same CDR3. This sequence joins TRBV5-1 and TRBJ2-1; the D gene is possibly TRBD1 (5 bases). Germline CDR1 and CDR2: SGHRS and YFSETQ. Trimming pared 0 bases from V and 8 bases from J, leaving 6 bases between. This CDR3 contains 12 residues. The CDR3, as DNA: TGCGCCAGCAGCTTGGTAGGGGATGAGCAGTTCTTC. Protein: CASSLVGDEQFF.

This rearrangement joins TRBV5-1 to TRBJ1-4, with TRBD1 matching 7 bases. The ends lost 3 bases at V and 4 bases at J; junction bases unmatched: 9. Looked up from germline, CDR1 is SGHRS and CDR2 is YFSETQ. CDR3 length: 16 residues. CDR3 DNA sequence: TGCGCCAGCAGCTACCTATCGACAGGGAGTAATGAAAAACTGTTTTTT. This encodes CASSYLSTGSNEKLFF.

This clone has just a few counts. This chain links TRBV19 with TRBJ2-1; no clear D. Trimming cost V 3 bases and J 8 bases, with 11 bases left between them. The CDR3 consists of 13 residues. Germline CDR1 reads LNHDA; CDR2 reads SQIVND (reference sequence). The CDR3 DNA reads TGTGCCAGTAGTATCCTTCCCCAGGATGAGCAGTTCTTC. Its translation: CASSILPQDEQFF.

This rearrangement joins TRBV5-8 to TRBJ2-7, with a tentative D call TRBD1 (6 bases). Trimming cost V 4 bases and J 5 bases, with 13 bases left between them. The CDR3 loop spans 13 amino acids. Germline V CDR1 and CDR2: SGHTS, YDEGEE. CDR3 loop: CASSRRDINEQYF. Here the CDR3 DNA reads TGTGCCAGCAGCCGCCGGGACATCAACGAGCAGTACTTC.

The chain uses TRBV7-2 and TRBJ2-3; TRBD2 matches at 14 bases. The germline V gene encodes CDR1 SGHTA and CDR2 FQGNSA. J lost 10 bases, V lost 4 bases, and 4 bases had no gene match. The CDR3 has 14 residues. CDR3 sequence reads: CASSSGLAGGSQYF. In DNA form, the CDR3 reads TGTGCCAGCAGCTCCGGACTAGCGGGGGGTTCGCAGTATTTT.

The rearrangement links TRBV2 to TRBJ2-7, with 7 bases fitting TRBD1. The CDR3 has 14 residues. Germline loops: CDR1 SNHLY, CDR2 FYNNEI. The J segment lost 0 bases and the V segment lost 5 bases, leaving 4 bases of the junction unmatched. The CDR3: CASSSQGYSYEQYF. CDR3 nucleotides: TGTGCCAGCAGTTCACAGGGGTACTCCTACGAGCAGTACTTC.